The 13 T cell receptor beta chains listed next were all sequenced from one sample in a study of low-dose radiotherapy and immunotherapy resistance in tumors (dated by TCRdb to between 2021 and 2022). Reading the label with the study, this specimen's time point is: before trial treatment. Instrument used: Illumina MiniSeq. First-strand cDNA was synthesized with Superscript III and a set of TRAV- and TRBV-specific primers, covering both TCRalpha and TCRbeta chains. TCRs were amplified with Phusion for 15 to 25 PCR cycles using a constant-region primer together with the adapter attached to the V primers. TCRdb reran the public reads through fastp at Q25 and MiXCR, keeping productive beta chains. CDR3 protein sequences are deduplicated, and each keeps its most common genes and DNA. Here the sample has some 88,000 distinct CDR3 sequences; 9.4% occur a single time. The top ten clonotypes cover roughly 1% of the sample.

The sequences come from PBMCs, collected before treatment. These receptors came from a male donor with prostate cancer.

In its sample, this clonotype was seen many times. The chain combines TRBV5-1 with TRBJ2-1; 10 nucleotides align to TRBD2. V trimming: 4 bases; J trimming: 6 bases; junction bases outside the gene matches: 10. The CDR3 has 16 residues. Germline V lookup: CDR1 SGHRS, CDR2 YFSETQ. For the CDR3, the DNA is TGCGCCAGCAGCCAACGGATAGCGGGAGGCTCCAATGAGCAGTTCTTC. This sequence encodes CASSQRIAGGSNEQFF.

This clonotype was counted many times. J is TRBJ1-5 and V is TRBV7-2, with 9 positions matching TRBD1. The CDR3 has 15 residues. Germline-derived CDR1 and CDR2 are SGHTA and FQGNSA. J gave up 5 bases and V 1 base, and 3 bases lay outside the gene matches. CDR3 sequence: CASSLVGTGYQPQHF. CDR3 sequence (DNA): TGTGCCAGCAGCTTAGTGGGGACAGGGTATCAGCCCCAGCATTTT.

This clonotype came up many times. V and J are TRBV7-9 and TRBJ1-1, with 7 bases aligning to TRBD1. V trimming: 5 bases; J trimming: 4 bases; junction bases outside the gene matches: 13. The CDR3 length is 16 residues. Germline CDR1 SEHNR, CDR2 FQNEAQ (reference sequence). CDR3 loop: CASSTNRGLLVTEAFF. CDR3 DNA: TGTGCCAGCAGCACGAACAGGGGCCTTCTGGTCACTGAAGCTTTCTTT.

This clonotype was detected many times. The chain has TRBV29-1 and TRBJ2-1, with a possible D match to TRBD1 (7 bases). The CDR3 spans 18 residues. CDR1 and CDR2 (germline): SQVTM, ANQGSEA. V lost 6 bases to trimming and J lost 3 bases, with 27 bases between them. The CDR3 region has the DNA TGCAGCGTCTCAGGGGGTTTACGACTAGGGGGGAGCTACAATGAGCAGTTCTTC. It yields the protein CSVSGGLRLGGSYNEQFF.

This clonotype occurred many times. This chain joins TRBV6-5 and TRBJ1-5; D gene ambiguous. CDR1 and CDR2 from the germline V gene are MNHEY and SVGAGI. V dropped 0 bases and J dropped 0 bases, with 6 bases sitting between them. The CDR3 length is 15 residues. For the CDR3, the DNA is TGTGCCAGCAGTTACTCGGAGGGTAGCAATCAGCCCCAGCATTTT. Amino acids: CASSYSEGSNQPQHF.

The table lists this clonotype with many counts. V gene TRBV5-1 combines with J gene TRBJ2-1; 7 positions match TRBD1. The germline V gene encodes CDR1 SGHRS and CDR2 YFSETQ. The CDR3 consists of 16 residues. The ends lost 4 bases at V and 5 bases at J; junction bases unmatched: 12. The CDR3 coding sequence is TGCGCCAGCAGCCCCCCCCTAACAGGGGTGGACAATGAGCAGTTCTTC. This gives the protein CASSPPLTGVDNEQFF.

In its sample, this clonotype was seen many times. The chain couples TRBV5-1 to TRBJ2-7; a weak D match, TRBD2 (6 bases). Germline CDR1 SGHRS, CDR2 YFSETQ. This CDR3 is built from 14 residues. The V end was cut by 4 bases, the J end by 7 bases, with 18 bases between. The CDR3 loop is CASSRQNGGVEQYF. In DNA, the CDR3 is TGCGCCAGCAGCCGGCAAAACGGGGGAGTGGAGCAGTACTTC.

The CDR3 DNA reads TGTGCCAGCAGCTTATTGGGACTAGCGGGAATGAATACGCAGTATTTT. Its protein is CASSLLGLAGMNTQYF. The chain recombines TRBV13 with TRBJ2-3, with 13 bases identical to TRBD2. There are 16 residues in the CDR3. Germline V gene data show CDR1 as PRHDT and CDR2 as FYEKMQ (reference sequence). V lost 2 bases, J lost 7 bases, and 6 bases stayed unmatched.

In its sample, this clonotype was seen many times. The chain combines TRBV4-1 with TRBJ2-2, with 14 bases matching TRBD2. V was pared by 5 bases and J by 7 bases, with 9 bases of the junction left unmatched. CDR1 is MGHRA, CDR2 YSYEKL, per germline. There are 17 residues in the CDR3. The CDR3 reads CASSSQGTSGSNGELFF. The DNA for the CDR3 is TGCGCCAGCAGCTCACAAGGGACTAGCGGGAGTAACGGGGAGCTGTTTTTT.

Many counts were recorded for this clonotype. CDR3 nucleotides: TGTGCCAGCAGCCCCAGCGACCTCAAGCAGTACTTC. It translates to CASSPSDLKQYF. This sequence joins TRBV28 and TRBJ2-7; D is undetermined. The CDR3 is made up of 12 amino acids. Germline V lookup: CDR1 MDHEN, CDR2 SYDVKM. V gave up 6 bases and J gave up 8 bases, with 14 bases separating them.

This clonotype was counted ten times or more. The chain combines TRBV29-1 with TRBJ2-7, with TRBD2 as a possible D gene (5 bases). Deletions cut 4 bases from V and 6 bases from J, with 13 bases between. Per the germline V gene, CDR1 is SQVTM and CDR2 is ANQGSEA. The CDR3 spans 12 residues. The CDR3 coding sequence is TGCAGCGTTGGTGGACTCCCTGGCGAGCAGTACTTC. The encoded protein is CSVGGLPGEQYF.

This clonotype was observed at least ten times. The V and J genes are TRBV20-1 and TRBJ2-5; 11 bases agree with TRBD2. The CDR3 contains 16 residues. Germline loops: CDR1 DFQATT, CDR2 SNEGSKA (reference sequence). V gave up 3 bases and J gave up 6 bases; unmatched junction bases: 12. Here the CDR3 DNA reads TGCAGTGCTAGCCCCCCACTAGCGGGAGTCAGAAAGACCCAGTACTTC. Translated, it gives CSASPPLAGVRKTQYF.

The sample holds many counts of this clonotype. The chain couples TRBV6-2 or TRBV6-3 to TRBJ2-7, with 7 bases fitting TRBD2. Germline assignment: CDR1 MNHEY and CDR2 SVGEGT. Trimming at V came to 7 bases and at J to 7 bases, leaving 19 bases not matched to a gene. The CDR3 is 16 amino acids. CDR3 sequence reads: CASTHPAGVLVLEQYF. The CDR3 DNA reads TGTGCCAGCACGCATCCGGCGGGGGTGCTCGTTCTAGAGCAGTACTTC.